This entry describes one T cell receptor (beta chain). The method was immunoSEQ multiplex PCR; TCRdb's version includes in-frame clones alone and lacks a portion of them. The sample holds 140,000 to 150,000 clones, roughly 80% seen once. This specimen belongs to a study of blood T cell repertoires in COVID-19. This CDR3 spans 18 amino acids. Germline lookup yields CDR1 MDHEN and CDR2 SYDVKM. V shed 3 bases and J 7 bases; nucleotides not matched to a gene: 18. The specimen was peripheral blood. The chain recombines TRBV28 with TRBJ1-1; 9 bases are a match to TRBD1. The source is a woman between 40 and 55 years old with active or convalescent COVID-19. CDR3 nucleotides: TGTGCCAGCAGTTTTCTGGGAGGACCGGGACAGGGACTAGGTGAAGCTTTCTTT. It yields the protein CASSFLGGPGQGLGEAFF.